This entry describes one T cell receptor beta chain. Study processing details: Reference gene primer amplification yielded estimated nucleated cell counts. The method was immunoSEQ multiplex PCR; TCRdb's version includes in-frame clones alone and lacks a portion of them. D and trimming come from the DNA, and the V and J calls and clone size come from that table. The sample includes some 200,000 clones, 75% to 85% of them seen just once. Enrollment of patients from Seattle took place during active infection, with longitudinal follow-up. These data are taken from a study of blood T cell repertoires in COVID-19. About the study: The United States, Italy and Spain were the sources of the acute and convalescent COVID-19 samples. T cells, B-cell-depleted T cells, or PBMCs supplied cDNA or gDNA.

V lost 4 bases and J 7 bases, leaving 18 bases between the germline ends. The CDR3 extends over 14 amino acids. Looked up from germline, CDR1 is SGHNT and CDR2 is YYREEE (reference sequence). V is TRBV5-4 and J is TRBJ2-7; possibly TRBD2 for D (6 bases). The sequencing sample was made of peripheral blood. This sequence originates from a woman younger than 45 with COVID-19, enrolled during active disease. For the CDR3, the DNA is TGTGCCAGCAGCCCGACATCCTACGGAGGGGAGCAGTACTTC. It encodes CASSPTSYGGEQYF.